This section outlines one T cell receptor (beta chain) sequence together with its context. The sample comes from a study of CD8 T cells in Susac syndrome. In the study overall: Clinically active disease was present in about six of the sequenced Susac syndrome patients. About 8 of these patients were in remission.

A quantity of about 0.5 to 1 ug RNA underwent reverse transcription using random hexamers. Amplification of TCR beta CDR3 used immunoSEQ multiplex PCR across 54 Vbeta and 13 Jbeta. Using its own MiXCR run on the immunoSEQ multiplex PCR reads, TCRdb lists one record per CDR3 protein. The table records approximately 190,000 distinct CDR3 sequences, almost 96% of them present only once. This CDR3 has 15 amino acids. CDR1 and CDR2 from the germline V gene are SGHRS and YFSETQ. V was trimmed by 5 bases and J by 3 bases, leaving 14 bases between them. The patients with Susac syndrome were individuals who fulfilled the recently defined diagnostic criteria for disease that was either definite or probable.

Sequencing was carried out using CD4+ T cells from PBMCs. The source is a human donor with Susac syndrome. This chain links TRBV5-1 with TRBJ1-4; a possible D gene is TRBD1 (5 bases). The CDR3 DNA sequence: TGCGCCAGCAGGTCTCCAGGGTCTGCTAATGAAAAACTGTTTTTT. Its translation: CASRSPGSANEKLFF.